These T cell receptor beta chains were read from a single sample in a study of CD8 T cells in ankylosing spondylitis. In TCRdb, the 5' RACE reads were re-called with MiXCR into one record per CDR3 protein. The sample includes fewer than 400,000 distinct CDR3 sequences, roughly 14% seen only once; the top ten take 1.1%. Material: blood, either unsorted or a sorted T cell fraction (not recorded which). These receptors were obtained from a male donor with ankylosing spondylitis or in good health (not recorded which). Both conserved end residues are trimmed from each CDR3. Clone size appears in some rows only: once, few, many, or a class for an expanded clone.

J: TRBJ2-7; size: few; V: TRBV15; CDR3: ATSRVTNYEQY
J: TRBJ2-4; size: few; V: TRBV6-1; CDR3: ASSVDRGKY
J: TRBJ2-3; size: .; V: TRBV10-3; CDR3: AISESTRLAGGPDTQY
J: TRBJ1-1; size: .; V: TRBV3-1; CDR3: ASSPQTGATEAF
J: TRBJ2-3; size: few; V: TRBV5-1; CDR3: ASSFPGQGTDTQY
J: TRBJ1-2; size: few; V: TRBV29-1; CDR3: SVAGTSLGGYT
J: TRBJ2-1; size: .; V: TRBV30; CDR3: AWRQIKGQKNEQF
J: TRBJ2-1; size: .; V: TRBV2; CDR3: ASSRGDRGGNEQF
J: TRBJ2-2; size: few; V: TRBV21-1; CDR3: ASSTMGQGGNTGELF
J: TRBJ2-7; size: .; V: TRBV7-9; CDR3: ASSLVGRGYEQY
J: TRBJ2-3; size: .; V: TRBV20-1; CDR3: SASPLTGTRDGTDTQY
J: TRBJ2-1; size: .; V: TRBV20-1; CDR3: SGTLAGSYNEQF
J: TRBJ2-3; size: many; V: TRBV12-3/TRBV12-4; CDR3: ASIARRTDTQY
J: TRBJ2-1; size: few; V: TRBV10-3; CDR3: AISERRGLTTREDNEQF
J: TRBJ2-3; size: .; V: TRBV6-1; CDR3: ASRLGQADTQY
J: TRBJ1-4; size: few; V: TRBV29-1; CDR3: SVAGQEGEKLF
J: TRBJ1-1; size: .; V: TRBV7-9; CDR3: ASSLAPGPARNTEAF
J: TRBJ2-2; size: once; V: TRBV5-1; CDR3: ASSSPGLNTGELF
J: TRBJ2-1; size: .; V: TRBV4-1; CDR3: ASSLQGHQGDEQF
J: TRBJ1-1; size: many; V: TRBV12-3/TRBV12-4; CDR3: ASSRGANTEAF
J: TRBJ1-1; size: few; V: TRBV25-1; CDR3: AQRTGVNTEAF
J: TRBJ2-5; size: few; V: TRBV2; CDR3: ASSELRSAGRETQY
J: TRBJ2-7; size: few; V: TRBV7-2; CDR3: ASSSRHEGLHLYEQY
J: TRBJ1-2; size: many; V: TRBV5-1; CDR3: ASSSRQGDYGYT
J: TRBJ2-5; size: few; V: TRBV5-5; CDR3: ASSQGLGGQETQY
J: TRBJ2-1; size: .; V: TRBV7-8; CDR3: ASSLKRTSNNEQF
J: TRBJ1-1; size: .; V: TRBV6-5; CDR3: ASSYGVSNTEAF
J: TRBJ2-1; size: many; V: TRBV5-6; CDR3: ASSLPRGTGSNEQF
J: TRBJ1-3; size: few; V: TRBV4-2; CDR3: ASSQETGVFSGNTIY
J: TRBJ2-1; size: many; V: TRBV12-3/TRBV12-4; CDR3: ASKKGPSYNEQF
J: TRBJ1-5; size: .; V: TRBV12-3/TRBV12-4; CDR3: ASSLRGAQGQPQH
J: TRBJ2-3; size: .; V: TRBV5-1; CDR3: ASRPGQGTDTQY
J: TRBJ1-5; size: few; V: TRBV20-1; CDR3: SAATGIEQPQH
J: TRBJ1-1; size: .; V: TRBV5-5; CDR3: ASSLGGVEAF
J: TRBJ2-7; size: few; V: TRBV10-1; CDR3: ASSSFSGGKYEQY
J: TRBJ1-1; size: few; V: TRBV15; CDR3: ATSRGFGQGLHRTEAF
J: TRBJ2-3; size: few; V: TRBV5-1; CDR3: ASSTETDTQY
J: TRBJ1-4; size: few; V: TRBV27; CDR3: ASTPRGGGLNEKLF
J: TRBJ1-6; size: few; V: TRBV12-3/TRBV12-4; CDR3: ASSSRGSYNSPLH
J: TRBJ2-3; size: few; V: TRBV3-1; CDR3: ASSQDGTSGGVDTQY
J: TRBJ2-7; size: .; V: TRBV5-1; CDR3: ASSLSPNSYEQY
J: TRBJ2-5; size: .; V: TRBV2; CDR3: ASSVLGTGRQETQY
J: TRBJ1-4; size: many; V: TRBV12-3/TRBV12-4; CDR3: ASSLGGEKLF